Shown below are 30 T cell receptor beta chains from a single sample sequenced in a study of CD8+CD57+ T cells in acquired aplastic anemia. Whoever was chosen for sequencing had shown CD8+CD57+ cell expansion by flow cytometry. Genomic DNA acted as the template from which TCR beta VDJ combination and CDR3 sequence profiling were carried out. Via MiXCR, TCRdb re-called the reads, giving one row per CDR3 protein. The data show 200,000 to 250,000 distinct CDR3 sequences, 65% seen once. Specimen: sorted CD4+, CD8+, or CD8+CD57+ T cells (not recorded which) from PBMCs. These receptors all come from a human donor with aplastic anemia.

The V call is TRBV2, the J call TRBJ2-3; no firm D call. The CDR3 consists of 13 residues. Trimming cost V 6 bases and J 5 bases, with 12 bases left between them. Per germline, CDR1 SNHLY and CDR2 FYNNEI. The CDR3 spells CASRGSEVDTQYF. The CDR3 DNA reads TGTGCCAGCAGGGGGTCCGAGGTAGATACGCAGTATTTT.

This clonotype was seen a handful of times. This chain uses TRBV2 with TRBJ1-6; D uncertain. Germline-derived CDR1 and CDR2 are SNHLY and FYNNEI. V lost 3 bases to trimming and J lost 10 bases, with 7 bases between them. The CDR3 runs 12 residues. DNA of the CDR3: TGTGCCAGCAGTGAGACGGGGTCACCCCTCCACTTT. Its protein is CASSETGSPLHF.

This sequence joins TRBV5-1 and TRBJ1-1, with TRBD1 as a possible D gene (6 bases). The CDR3 runs 14 residues. Germline CDR1 and CDR2: SGHRS and YFSETQ. Deletions cut 5 bases from V and 0 bases from J, with 11 bases between. The CDR3 spells CASRQGMMNTEAFF. The CDR3 coding sequence is TGCGCCAGCAGACAGGGTATGATGAACACTGAAGCTTTCTTT.

This clonotype was seen only a few times. A read error may account for a junction end that differs from germline. J is TRBJ2-7 and V is TRBV7-7; D perhaps matches TRBD1 (6 bases). The CDR3 runs 20 residues. CDR1 SSHAT and CDR2 FNYEAQ come from the germline V gene (reference sequence). DNA of the CDR3: TGTGCTAGCAGCTTAGAGGGTTCCGACGGGCGACAGGTGAAAGTGTACGAGCAGTACTTC. It translates to CASSLEGSDGRQVKVYEQYF.

The rearrangement uses TRBV5-8 and TRBJ1-6; 8 nucleotides match TRBD1. This CDR3 has 17 amino acids. The V and J ends lost 0 bases and 11 bases, in that order; junction bases with no gene match: 13. Germline V gene data show CDR1 as SGHTS and CDR2 as YDEGEE. CDR3 amino acids: CASSLERTGTGGPPLHF. In nucleotides, the CDR3 is TGTGCCAGCAGCTTGGAGAGAACCGGGACAGGCGGGCCACCCCTCCACTTT.

This clonotype has more than one count but fewer than ten. Written as DNA, the CDR3 is TGTGCCAGCACTGCTAGCGGGGGGCCCGCTTTCGGGTTCTTC. Its translation: CASTASGGPAFGFF. The chain links TRBV25-1 to TRBJ2-1; 11 bases agree with TRBD2. After removal of 7 bases from V and 15 bases from J, the junction contained 14 bases not matched to a gene. There are 14 residues in the CDR3. Germline V gene data show CDR1 as MGHDK and CDR2 as SYGVNS.

This clonotype appeared many times. The chain employs TRBV24-1 and TRBJ1-4; 7 nucleotides agree with TRBD1. CDR3 size: 15 residues. Germline-derived CDR1 and CDR2 are KGHDR and SFDVKD. The V gene end was trimmed by 10 bases and the J gene end by 0 bases; junction bases not matched to a gene: 7. The CDR3 reads CATSGQSSTNEKLFF. The CDR3 nucleotides are TGTGCCACATCGGGACAGAGCTCAACTAATGAAAAACTGTTTTTT.

The chain employs TRBV20-1 and TRBJ1-2; D perhaps matches TRBD1 (6 bases). Looked up from germline, CDR1 is DFQATT and CDR2 is SNEGSKA (reference sequence). CDR3 length: 15 amino acids. Trimming pared 0 bases from V and 5 bases from J, leaving 16 bases between. The CDR3 DNA sequence: TGCAGTGCTAGAGATGTTGTCAGGGGACGTTATGGCTACACCTTC. This sequence encodes CSARDVVRGRYGYTF.

The chain links TRBV28 to TRBJ1-2; maybe TRBD1 (5 bases). The CDR3 has 12 amino acids. Trimming took 6 bases from V and 5 from J, leaving 10 bases between them. CDR1 is MDHEN, CDR2 SYDVKM, per germline. The DNA of the CDR3 is TGTGCCAGCAGGCCTACAGGTTATGGCTACACCTTC. Its translation: CASRPTGYGYTF.

In its sample, this clonotype was seen many times. The chain uses TRBV5-5 and TRBJ1-5; no firm D call. The CDR3 totals 13 residues. Germline loops: CDR1 SGHKS, CDR2 YYEKEE (reference sequence). Deletions cut 0 bases from V and 7 bases from J, with 8 bases between. As DNA, the CDR3 is TGTGCCAGCAGCTTGGGTGAGAAACAGCCCCAGCATTTT. Translating gives CASSLGEKQPQHF. The full variable domain, its missing parts supplied by reference TRBV5-5 and TRBJ1-5, is DAGVTQSPTHLIKTRGQQVTLRCSPISGHKSVSWYQQVLGQGPQFIFQYYEKEERGRGNFPDRFSARQFPNYSSELNVNALLLGDSALYLCASSLGEKQPQHFGDGTRLSIL.

This clonotype was detected ten times or more. The junction does not match germline at one end; this may be a read error. V gene TRBV4-1 combines with J gene TRBJ2-7; 12 nucleotides match TRBD2. Looked up from germline, CDR1 is MGHRA and CDR2 is YSYEKL. The CDR3 has 15 residues. This CDR3 is CASSQGGLAGYEQYF. The CDR3, as DNA: TGTGCCAGCAGCCAGGGGGGACTAGCGGGCTACGAGCAGTACTTC.

The rearrangement links TRBV7-8 to TRBJ2-7, with unresolved D. Germline V lookup: CDR1 SGHVS, CDR2 FQNEAQ. The germline V and J ends were trimmed by 3 bases and 1 base, with 7 bases remaining between them. The CDR3 extends over 13 amino acids. The CDR3 DNA sequence: TGTGCCAGCAGCTTGGTACCGTCCTACGAGCAGTACTTC. Its protein product is CASSLVPSYEQYF.

J is TRBJ1-1 and V is TRBV2; 8 bases agree with TRBD1. CDR3 length: 14 amino acids. J gave up 0 bases and V 7 bases, and 4 bases lay outside the gene matches. Germline V gene sequence: CDR1 SNHLY, CDR2 FYNNEI. The CDR3 sequence: CASIGTGVNTEAFF. CDR3 nucleotide sequence: TGTGCCAGCATCGGGACAGGTGTGAACACTGAAGCTTTCTTT. The full variable domain, rest sourced from reference TRBV2 and TRBJ1-1, is EPEVTQTPSHQVTQMGQEVILRCVPISNHLYFYWYRQILGQKVEFLVSFYNNEISEKSEIFDDQFSVERPDGSNFTLKIRSTKLEDSAMYFCASIGTGVNTEAFFGQGTRLTVV.

J is TRBJ1-2 and V is TRBV19; D is possibly TRBD1 (6 bases). The germline CDR1 and CDR2 sequences are LNHDA and SQIVND (reference sequence). Trimming pared 6 bases from V and 7 bases from J, leaving 21 bases between. The CDR3 is made up of 15 amino acids. The CDR3: CASSRDPTGAGGYTF. CDR3 in DNA: TGTGCCAGTAGCCGAGACCCTACGGGGGCTGGTGGCTACACCTTC. Together with reference TRBV19 and TRBJ1-2, the CDR3 gives the full variable domain: DGGITQSPKYLFRKEGQNVTLSCEQNLNHDAMYWYRQDPGQGLRLIYYSQIVNDFQKGDIAEGYSVSREKKESFPLTVTSAQKNPTAFYLCASSRDPTGAGGYTFGSGTRLTVV.

Comment on this clonotype: A read error may explain this, as a much larger clone is one base away. V and J are TRBV6-1 and TRBJ2-2; possibly TRBD1 or TRBD2 for D (5 bases each). This CDR3 is built from 13 residues. Looked up from germline, CDR1 is MNHNS and CDR2 is SASEGT. The CDR3 DNA reads as TGTGCCAGCTTCGTAGGGGCTGCCGGGGAGCTGATTTTT. It yields the protein CASFVGAAGELIF.

V is TRBV9 and J is TRBJ1-2, with D hard to call. The CDR3 length is 12 residues. V was cut by 8 bases and J by 8 bases, with 16 bases left in between. The V gene's germline CDR1 is SGDLS and CDR2 YYNGEE. CDR3: CASGGRSGGYTF. The CDR3 DNA sequence: TGTGCCAGTGGCGGACGCAGCGGGGGCTACACCTTC.

This clonotype was observed a single time. The V gene is TRBV29-1, the J gene TRBJ2-3, with D unclear. CDR1 SQVTM and CDR2 ANQGSEA come from the germline V gene. The CDR3 loop spans 14 amino acids. V was trimmed by 5 bases and J by 2 bases, leaving 14 bases between them. The CDR3, as DNA: TGCAGCGTTTGGTCAGCCCTTCCCACAGATACGCAGTATTTT. Translating gives CSVWSALPTDTQYF.

This chain uses TRBV29-1 with TRBJ1-4, with TRBD1 identical over 10 bases. The CDR3 length is 14 residues. Germline CDR1 is SQVTM and CDR2 is ANQGSEA. V lost 6 bases and J lost 6; bases outside the gene matches: 7. The CDR3 loop is CSVGQGEGYEKLFF. The DNA for the CDR3 is TGCAGCGTAGGACAGGGGGAAGGTTATGAAAAACTGTTTTTT.

The CDR3 loop reads CASSAPGLAGGNEQFF. For the CDR3, the DNA is TGTGCCAGCAGTGCCCCGGGACTAGCGGGGGGGAATGAGCAGTTCTTC. V usage is TRBV25-1 and J usage is TRBJ2-1; the match to TRBD2 covers 16 bases. Germline V gene data show CDR1 as MGHDK and CDR2 as SYGVNS. The CDR3 runs 16 residues. The ends lost 4 bases at V and 7 bases at J; junction bases unmatched: 4. The full variable domain, rest sourced from reference TRBV25-1 and TRBJ2-1, is EADIYQTPRYLVIGTGKKITLECSQTMGHDKMYWYQQDPGMELHLIHYSYGVNSTEKGDLSSESTVSRIRTEHFPLTLESARPSHTSQYLCASSAPGLAGGNEQFFGPGTRLTVL.

Only a few counts were recorded for this clonotype. This chain uses TRBV7-9 with TRBJ1-5; D call uncertain. There are 12 residues in the CDR3. Germline CDR1 and CDR2: SEHNR and FQNEAQ (reference sequence). The germline V and J ends were trimmed by 5 bases and 8 bases, with 10 bases remaining between them. The CDR3 sequence is CASSPDGKPQHF. DNA of the CDR3: TGTGCCAGCAGCCCAGACGGAAAGCCCCAGCATTTT.

The genes are TRBV5-4 and TRBJ2-7, with 8 bases fitting TRBD2. The trim removed 0 bases at V and 6 bases at J, leaving 2 bases unmatched. CDR1 and CDR2 (germline): SGHNT, YYREEE (reference sequence). The CDR3 has 13 amino acids. For the CDR3, the DNA is TGTGCCAGCAGCTTGGTTAGCGGGACCGAGCAGTACTTC. Its translation is CASSLVSGTEQYF.

This clonotype was observed a few times. V gene TRBV2 combines with J gene TRBJ2-1; D might be TRBD2 (5 bases). Germline CDR1 is SNHLY and CDR2 is FYNNEI. Trimming left V 2 bases short and J 0 bases short, with 8 bases between. The CDR3 totals 15 residues. CDR3 residues: CASSESGFSYNEQFF. The CDR3 DNA follows: TGTGCCAGCAGTGAAAGCGGATTCTCCTACAATGAGCAGTTCTTC. Looking up the rest from reference TRBV2 and TRBJ2-1 gives the full variable domain: EPEVTQTPSHQVTQMGQEVILRCVPISNHLYFYWYRQILGQKVEFLVSFYNNEISEKSEIFDDQFSVERPDGSNFTLKIRSTKLEDSAMYFCASSESGFSYNEQFFGPGTRLTVL.

The CDR3 nucleotides read TGCAGTGCTAGAGATTGGGGGGGCACCTACGAGCAGTACTTC. This sequence encodes CSARDWGGTYEQYF. The J gene is TRBJ2-7, the V gene TRBV20-1; perhaps TRBD2 as D (7 bases). This CDR3 is 14 amino acids long. Between the trimmed V and J ends, which lost 0 bases and 2 bases, there was a span of 11 bases. CDR1 and CDR2 (germline): DFQATT, SNEGSKA (reference sequence).

This clonotype was recorded at least ten times. A read error may account for a junction end that differs from germline. This chain connects TRBV2 to TRBJ2-1; weak D call: TRBD2 (6 bases). CDR3 length equals 14 residues. In germline, CDR1 is SNHLY, CDR2 FYNNEI. The chain's CDR3 is CAFQGGTGSNVQFF. The CDR3 DNA is TGTGCCTTCCAAGGAGGGACGGGTTCGAATGTGCAGTTCTTC.

This clonotype occurred a few times. The J gene is TRBJ2-2, the V gene TRBV5-1; 10 positions agree with TRBD1. The CDR3 totals 17 residues. J was trimmed by 6 bases and V by 4 bases; bases with no gene match: 12. Per the germline V gene, CDR1 is SGHRS and CDR2 is YFSETQ. CDR3 DNA sequence: TGCGCCAGCAGCCGACCCCGGGACAGGGGATTCTCCGGGGAGCTGTTTTTT. Translation gives CASSRPRDRGFSGELFF.

V gene TRBV7-3 combines with J gene TRBJ1-1, with TRBD1 matching over 10 bases. CDR3 length equals 16 residues. V was pared by 6 bases and J by 0 bases, with 7 bases of the junction left unmatched. Germline V gene sequence: CDR1 SGHTA, CDR2 FQGTGA. CDR3 region: CASRPRTGGMNTEAFF. DNA for the CDR3: TGTGCCAGCAGGCCACGGACAGGGGGAATGAACACTGAAGCTTTCTTT. Combining the CDR3 with reference TRBV7-3 and TRBJ1-1 gives the whole variable domain GAGVSQTPSNKVTEKGKYVELRCDPISGHTALYWYRQSLGQGPEFLIYFQGTGAADDSGLPNDRFFAVRPEGSVSTLKIQRTERGDSAVYLCASRPRTGGMNTEAFFGQGTRLTVV.

This chain joins TRBV5-5 and TRBJ1-1; D is unclear. Germline CDR1 and CDR2: SGHKS and YYEKEE (reference sequence). This CDR3 spans 15 amino acids. V was cut by 0 bases and J by 3 bases, with 12 bases left in between. The CDR3 loop is CASSLAVGQHTEAFF. The CDR3 DNA sequence: TGTGCCAGCAGCTTGGCCGTGGGCCAGCACACTGAAGCTTTCTTT.

The CDR3 protein is CATSRDQGYTYEQYF. CDR3 DNA sequence: TGTGCCACCAGCAGAGACCAGGGTTACACCTACGAGCAGTACTTC. The V and J genes are TRBV15 and TRBJ2-7; D perhaps matches TRBD1 (5 bases). Germline V CDR1 and CDR2: LNHNV, YYDKDF (reference sequence). This CDR3 has 15 residues. V was cut by 0 bases and J by 2 bases, with 11 bases left in between. Drawing the rest from reference TRBV15 and TRBJ2-7, the complete variable domain is DAMVIQNPRYQVTQFGKPVTLSCSQTLNHNVMYWYQQKSSQAPKLLFHYYDKDFNNEADTPDNFQSRRPNTSFCFLDIRSPGLGDTAMYLCATSRDQGYTYEQYFGPGTRLTVT.

This clonotype showed up just a few times. The chain recombines TRBV7-6 with TRBJ2-7, with 10 bases fitting TRBD2. V lost 10 bases to trimming and J lost 4 bases; unmatched junction nucleotides: 7. Per the germline V gene, CDR1 is SGHVS and CDR2 is FNYEAQ. This CDR3 is built from 13 residues. The CDR3 protein is CATSGLANYEQYF. The CDR3 coding sequence is TGTGCCACCTCGGGACTAGCGAATTACGAGCAGTACTTC.

This sequence joins TRBV24-1 and TRBJ1-5; D perhaps matches TRBD1 (5 bases). Germline V lookup: CDR1 KGHDR, CDR2 SFDVKD. This CDR3 contains 13 residues. V was clipped by 6 bases and J by 6 bases, with 11 bases between them. CDR3 residues: CATSRAGFQPQHF. CDR3 nucleotides: TGTGCCACCAGTAGGGCAGGGTTTCAGCCCCAGCATTTT.